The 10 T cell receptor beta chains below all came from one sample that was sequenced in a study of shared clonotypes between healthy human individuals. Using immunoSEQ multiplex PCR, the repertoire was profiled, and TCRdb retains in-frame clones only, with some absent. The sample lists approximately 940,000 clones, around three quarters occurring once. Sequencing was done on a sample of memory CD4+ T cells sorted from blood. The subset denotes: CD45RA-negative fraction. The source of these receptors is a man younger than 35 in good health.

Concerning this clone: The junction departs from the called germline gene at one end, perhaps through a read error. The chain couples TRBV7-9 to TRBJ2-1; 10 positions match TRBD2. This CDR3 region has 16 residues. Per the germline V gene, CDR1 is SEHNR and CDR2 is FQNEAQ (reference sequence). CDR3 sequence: CASSLAGVAGGNEQFF. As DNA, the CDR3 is TGTGCCAGCAGCCTAGCCGGGGTAGCGGGGGGCAATGAGCAGTTCTTC.

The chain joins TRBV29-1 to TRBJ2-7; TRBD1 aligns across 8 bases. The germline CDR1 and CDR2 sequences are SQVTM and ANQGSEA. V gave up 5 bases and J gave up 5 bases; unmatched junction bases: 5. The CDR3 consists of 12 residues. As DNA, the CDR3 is TGCAGCGTTCTGCAGGGGGCCCACGAGCAGTACTTC. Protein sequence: CSVLQGAHEQYF.

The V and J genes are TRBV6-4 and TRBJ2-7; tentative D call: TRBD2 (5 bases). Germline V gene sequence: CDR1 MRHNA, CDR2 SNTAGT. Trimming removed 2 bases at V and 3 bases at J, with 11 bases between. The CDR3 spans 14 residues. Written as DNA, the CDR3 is TGTGCCAGCAGTGACGTAGCGTACTACTACGAGCAGTACTTC. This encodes CASSDVAYYYEQYF.

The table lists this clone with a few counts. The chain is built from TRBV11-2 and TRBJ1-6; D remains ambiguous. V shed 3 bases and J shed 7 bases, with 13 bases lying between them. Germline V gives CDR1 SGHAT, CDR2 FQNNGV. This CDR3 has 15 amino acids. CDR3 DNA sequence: TGTGCCAGCAGCTTGACACCGGGATCGAATTCACCCCTCCACTTT. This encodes CASSLTPGSNSPLHF.

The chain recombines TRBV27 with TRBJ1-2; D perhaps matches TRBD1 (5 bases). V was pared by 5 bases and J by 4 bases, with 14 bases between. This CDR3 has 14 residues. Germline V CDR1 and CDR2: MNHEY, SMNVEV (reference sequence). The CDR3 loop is CASSPRGTVYGYTF. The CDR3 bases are TGTGCCAGCAGTCCCCGGGGGACGGTCTATGGCTACACCTTC.

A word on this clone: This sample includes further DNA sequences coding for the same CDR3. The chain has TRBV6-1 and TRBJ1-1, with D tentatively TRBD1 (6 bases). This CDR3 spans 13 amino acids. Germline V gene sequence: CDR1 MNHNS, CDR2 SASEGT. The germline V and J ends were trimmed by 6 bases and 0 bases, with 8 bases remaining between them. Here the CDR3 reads CASRDRLNTEAFF. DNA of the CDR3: TGTGCCAGCAGAGACAGGCTGAACACTGAAGCTTTCTTT.

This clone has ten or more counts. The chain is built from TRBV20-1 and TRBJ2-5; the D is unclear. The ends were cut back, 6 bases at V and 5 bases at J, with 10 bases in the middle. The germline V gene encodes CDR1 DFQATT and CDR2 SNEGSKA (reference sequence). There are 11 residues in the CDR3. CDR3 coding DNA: TGCAGTGCCTTGAGTTCGGAGACCCAGTACTTC. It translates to CSALSSETQYF.

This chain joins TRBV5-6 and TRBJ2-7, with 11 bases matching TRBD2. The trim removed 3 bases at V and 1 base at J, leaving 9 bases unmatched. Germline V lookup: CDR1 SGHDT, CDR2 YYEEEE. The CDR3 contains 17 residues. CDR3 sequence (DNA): TGTGCCAGCAGCTGGGGTAGCGGGAGGGCCTTGTCCTACGAGCAGTACTTC. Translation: CASSWGSGRALSYEQYF.

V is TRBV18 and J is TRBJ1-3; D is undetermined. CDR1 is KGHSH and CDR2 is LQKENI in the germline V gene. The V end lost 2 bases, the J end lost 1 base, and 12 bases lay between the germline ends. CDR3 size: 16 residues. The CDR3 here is CASSPVQAESGNTIYF. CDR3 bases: TGTGCCAGCTCACCAGTCCAGGCTGAATCTGGAAACACCATATATTTT.

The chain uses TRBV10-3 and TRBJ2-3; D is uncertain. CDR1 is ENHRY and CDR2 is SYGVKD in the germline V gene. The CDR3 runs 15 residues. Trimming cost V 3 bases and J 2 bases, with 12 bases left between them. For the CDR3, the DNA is TGTGCCATCAGTGACTTCGACGGCCTCACAGATACGCAGTATTTT. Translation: CAISDFDGLTDTQYF.